This TCR beta chain comes out of a study of T-cell memory formation after mild COVID-19. TCRdb reprocessed the 5' RACE reads with MiXCR, giving one entry per CDR3 protein. The sample has about 400,000 distinct CDR3 sequences; around 14% are singletons. This clonotype has at least ten counts. The clonotype was recovered from a man younger than 30 who had mild COVID-19 (a few samples of this study predate the infection). Cell type and time point are not known. The sequencing sample was made of PBMCs or a T cell subset sorted from them (not recorded which).

In nucleotides, the CDR3 is TGTGCCAGCAAGGGATGGAACACCGGGGAGCTGTTTTTT. Amino acid sequence: CASKGWNTGELFF. The chain is built from TRBV6-2 or TRBV6-3 and TRBJ2-2; no clear D gene. The CDR3 is 13 amino acids. Germline CDR1 and CDR2: MNHEY and SVGEGT. Trimming left V 7 bases short and J 1 base short, with 7 bases between.